This TCR beta chain was retrieved from a study of blood T cell repertoires in COVID-19. CDR1 and CDR2 (germline): MNHEY, SVGAGI. With 6 bases clipped from V and 7 bases from J, the junction kept 7 bases outside the gene matches. The CDR3 runs 14 residues. Sequencing was performed with immunoSEQ multiplex PCR; in TCRdb, only in-frame clones are kept and a portion is missing. The sample lists some 57,000 clones, around nine tenths seen once, with over 0.8% in the top ten. Material for sequencing was peripheral blood. The chain is built from TRBV6-5 and TRBJ2-3, with 10 positions matching TRBD2. The sequence derives from a man in his 70s with acute or convalescent COVID-19. CDR3 residues: CASREREGPYTQYF. The DNA of the CDR3 is TGTGCCAGCAGGGAGCGGGAGGGCCCTTATACGCAGTATTTT.